The rows below give T cell receptor beta chains drawn from one sample of a study of tumor-infiltrating lymphocytes in primary liver carcinoma. TCRdb recomputed calls from the multiplex PCR reads with MiXCR, one row per CDR3 protein. Counted here are more than 95,000 distinct CDR3 sequences, 82% occurring once; the ten biggest clones make up 15% to 20%. The sample taken for sequencing was liver tumor tissue from sampling region 3. The receptors were sampled from a middle-aged man with primary liver carcinoma and hepatitis B virus infection. The CDR3 runs from the conserved cysteine through the conserved F or W. D genes are given only for firm matches. Clone size, where shown, is once, few, many, or a class for clones that have expanded.

j_gene,v_gene,abundance,d_gene,CDR3aa,CDR3nt
TRBJ1-5,TRBV6-6,once,NA,CASKKGRGALDNQPQHF,TGTGCCAGCAAAAAGGGACGGGGGGCGCTTGACAATCAGCCCCAGCATTTT
TRBJ2-5,TRBV5-1,many,TRBD1,CASSLLTGVYQETQYF,TGCGCCAGCAGCTTGCTGACAGGGGTGTACCAAGAGACCCAGTACTTC
TRBJ1-2,TRBV6-2/TRBV6-3,NA,NA,CASNSGPMIYGYTF,TGTGCCAGCAATTCCGGACCAATGATCTATGGCTACACCTTC
TRBJ2-1,TRBV11-2,NA,TRBD1,CASSLRDRPFNEQLF,TGTGCCAGCAGCTTGAGGGACAGGCCCTTCAATGAGCAGTTGTTC
TRBJ1-2,TRBV5-1,NA,NA,CARSLVVGAEYGYTF,TGCGCCAGGAGTTTGGTGGTAGGGGCAGAATATGGCTACACCTTC
TRBJ2-1,TRBV6-2/TRBV6-3,few,NA,CASSYSYRNEQSF,TGTGCCAGCAGTTACTCGTATAGGAATGAGCAATCCTTC
TRBJ1-2,TRBV12-3/TRBV12-4,NA,NA,CASSPGQNYGYTF,TGTGCCAGCAGCCCTGGACAGAACTATGGCTACACCTTC
TRBJ2-3,TRBV5-1,NA,NA,CTSSLDAARGTDTQYF,TGCACCAGCAGTTTGGACGCAGCTCGGGGCACAGATACGCAGTATTTT
TRBJ1-2,TRBV6-5,NA,NA,CASSPQGRGNYGYIF,TGTGCCAGCAGTCCCCAGGGCAGGGGAAACTATGGCTACATCTTT
TRBJ2-1,TRBV29-1,NA,TRBD1,CSAGGTGIYNVQFF,TGCAGCGCAGGAGGGACAGGGATCTACAATGTGCAGTTCTTC
TRBJ2-5,TRBV18,few,TRBD1,CASSTGTGRKETQYF,TGTGCCAGCTCAACGGGGACAGGGCGTAAGGAGACCCAGTACTTC
TRBJ2-3,TRBV4-1,medium-sized,TRBD2,CASSPRAGVIDTQYF,TGCGCCAGCAGCCCGCGAGCGGGAGTGATTGATACGCAGTATTTT
TRBJ2-1,TRBV6-5,NA,NA,CVSSMGTSGSYNEQFF,TGTGTCAGCAGTATGGGGACCAGCGGCTCCTATAATGAGCAGTTCTTC
TRBJ1-5,TRBV12-3/TRBV12-4,NA,NA,CASRPGTASNQPQDF,TGTGCCAGCAGACCGGGGACCGCTAGCAATCAGCCCCAGGATTTT
TRBJ1-5,TRBV24-1,NA,NA,CATSDFRVNQPQHF,TGTGCCACCAGTGATTTCAGGGTCAATCAGCCCCAGCATTTT
TRBJ1-2,TRBV6-1,NA,NA,CTSSELRDNYGYTF,TGTACCAGCAGTGAACTTCGGGATAACTATGGCTACACCTTC
TRBJ2-7,TRBV10-3,many,NA,CAIRTAWDEQYF,TGTGCCATCCGGACAGCTTGGGACGAGCAGTACTTC
TRBJ1-2,TRBV5-6,NA,TRBD1,CASSLGQGMRPFYGYTF,TGTGCCAGCAGCTTGGGACAGGGTATGCGCCCCTTCTATGGCTACACCTTC
TRBJ2-4,TRBV11-1,NA,TRBD2,CASSSPRSSGTKNIQYF,TGTGCCAGCAGCTCTCCCAGGTCTAGCGGGACCAAGAACATTCAGTACTTC
TRBJ2-4,TRBV11-2,NA,NA,CASSTSAIAKNIQYF,TGTGCAAGCAGCACTTCGGCGATAGCCAAAAACATTCAGTACTTC
TRBJ2-2,TRBV6-2/TRBV6-3,NA,NA,CARSYSNDIRELVF,TGTGCCAGGAGTTACTCTAACGACATCAGGGAGCTGGTTTTT
TRBJ2-2,TRBV11-3,NA,TRBD1,CASSIATGGTGVLFF,TGTGCCAGCAGCATAGCGACAGGGGGCACCGGGGTGCTGTTTTTT
TRBJ2-3,TRBV7-2,NA,TRBD2,CASRLDGGTDTQYF,TGTGCCAGCAGATTGGACGGGGGGACAGATACGCAGTATTTT
TRBJ1-4,TRBV12-3/TRBV12-4,NA,NA,CASNRQWRTPDEKLLF,TGTGCCAGCAATCGCCAATGGCGGACCCCTGATGAAAAACTGTTATTT
TRBJ1-5,TRBV6-1,NA,TRBD1,CASSGRQGISNRPQHF,TGTGCCAGCAGTGGGCGACAGGGAATTAGTAATCGGCCCCAGCATTTT
TRBJ1-1,TRBV10-2,NA,TRBD1,CASVQGAANTEAFF,TGCGCCAGCGTACAGGGGGCAGCTAACACTGAAGCTTTCTTT
TRBJ2-1,TRBV4-2,NA,TRBD1,CASSQHFGQGIDQFF,TGTGCCAGCAGCCAACATTTCGGACAGGGAATTGATCAGTTCTTC
TRBJ2-3,TRBV29-1,NA,TRBD2,CSVEKAGVRADTQYF,TGCAGCGTTGAGAAAGCGGGAGTGAGGGCCGATACGCAGTATTTT
TRBJ2-3,TRBV20-1,NA,NA,CSARDGGRSTDTQYF,TGCAGTGCTAGAGATGGGGGTCGTAGCACAGATACGCAGTATTTT
TRBJ2-1,TRBV11-2,NA,NA,CASSSELHNELFF,TGCGCCAGCAGCTCAGAATTACACAATGAGCTGTTCTTC
TRBJ1-2,TRBV4-2,once,NA,CASSQETIQGLNYGYTF,TGTGCCAGCAGCCAAGAAACAATCCAGGGGCTTAACTATGGCTACACCTTC
TRBJ2-7,TRBV28,NA,NA,CANTNGRVSYEQYF,TGTGCCAATACTAACGGCCGGGTAAGCTACGAGCAGTACTTC
TRBJ1-1,TRBV29-1,many,NA,CSVRGGTEAFF,TGCAGCGTGCGGGGCGGCACTGAAGCTTTCTTT
TRBJ2-3,TRBV5-1,many,TRBD2,CASSLAPSGSGDTQYF,TGCGCCAGCAGCTTGGCACCTAGCGGGAGTGGAGATACGCAGTATTTT
TRBJ1-2,TRBV11-2,NA,NA,CPSSLDSVAYSRGYTF,TGTCCCAGCAGCTTAGATTCGGTAGCCTATTCACGAGGCTACACCTTT
TRBJ2-1,TRBV29-1,NA,NA,CRVSGHNEQFF,TGCAGGGTTAGTGGGCACAATGAGCAGTTCTTC
TRBJ2-3,TRBV6-1,NA,NA,CAGSEFPGHTNQANTDTQYF,TGTGCCGGCAGTGAGTTCCCGGGACACACAAATCAAGCTAACACAGATACGCAGTATTTT
TRBJ2-7,TRBV5-4,NA,NA,CASSIGPLWGQHF,TGTGCCAGCAGCATAGGACCCCTTTGGGGGCAACACTTC
TRBJ2-5,TRBV12-3/TRBV12-4,NA,NA,CASSITGTETQYF,TGTGCCAGCAGCATAACAGGGACAGAGACCCAGTACTTC
TRBJ2-5,TRBV4-1,NA,NA,CPSSQDWGAHQEIQYF,TGCCCCAGCAGTCAAGATTGGGGAGCTCACCAAGAGATCCAGTACTTC
TRBJ2-7,TRBV5-1,many,TRBD1,CASSQDRTSYEQYF,TGCGCCAGCAGCCAGGACAGGACATCCTACGAGCAGTACTTC
TRBJ1-5,TRBV15,NA,NA,CATSRDSRGGQPQHF,TGTGCCACCAGCAGAGATAGCAGGGGCGGTCAGCCCCAGCATTTT
TRBJ2-5,TRBV7-6,few,TRBD2,CASSLAAPGSGTQETQYF,TGTGCCAGCAGCTTAGCCGCCCCGGGAAGCGGGACTCAAGAGACCCAGTACTTC
TRBJ1-4,TRBV5-5,NA,TRBD1,CASSTGGTGDEKLFF,TGTGCCAGCAGTACCGGCGGGACAGGGGATGAAAAACTGTTTTTT
TRBJ2-7,TRBV24-1,NA,NA,CAASNAAPYEQYF,TGTGCCGCCAGCAACGCGGCCCCCTACGAGCAGTACTTC
TRBJ2-3,TRBV6-2/TRBV6-3,NA,NA,CTSNRGGAGDTQYF,TGTACCAGCAATCGGGGCGGCGCCGGAGATACCCAGTATTTT
TRBJ2-7,TRBV29-1,NA,TRBD2,CSVAFGLAGSYEQYF,TGCAGTGTAGCTTTTGGACTAGCGGGGTCGTACGAGCAGTACTTC
TRBJ2-7,TRBV6-7,many,NA,CASSYLARATGHEQYF,TGTGCCAGCAGTTACTTGGCGAGGGCCACTGGGCACGAGCAGTACTTC
TRBJ2-3,TRBV14,NA,NA,CAISQDGEDTQYF,TGTGCCATCAGCCAAGACGGCGAAGATACGCAGTACTTT
TRBJ2-2,TRBV20-1,NA,TRBD1,CNARSPRTGSAGELFF,TGCAATGCTAGATCCCCCAGGACAGGGTCCGCCGGGGAGCTGTTTTTT
TRBJ1-5,TRBV21-1,NA,NA,CASTQMGTAYLPQHF,TGTGCCAGCACCCAAATGGGGACGGCGTATCTGCCCCAGCATTTT
TRBJ2-5,TRBV5-4,NA,NA,CASSTDQDTQYF,TGTGCCAGCAGTACGGACCAAGATACACAGTACTTC
TRBJ2-5,TRBV2,NA,TRBD2,CASSRLACGQETQYF,TGTGCCAGCAGTCGACTAGCGTGTGGGCAAGAGACCCAGTACTTC
TRBJ2-3,TRBV4-3,NA,TRBD2,CASIQDHPSGTSGRADTQCF,TGCGCCAGCATCCAAGATCATCCCTCCGGGACTAGCGGGAGAGCAGATACGCAGTGTTTT
TRBJ1-4,TRBV6-5,many,NA,CASSKGVANEKLFF,TGTGCCAGCAGTAAAGGGGTAGCTAATGAAAAACTGTTTTTT